The 29 T cell receptor beta chains below come from one sample, sequenced in a study of blood T cell repertoires in COVID-19. TCRdb's copy holds only in-frame clones and misses some; the assay was immunoSEQ multiplex PCR. The top ten clones hold 13% to 15% of a sample with 62,000 or so clones, roughly three quarters of them seen once. The sequenced sample was peripheral blood. Receptors were obtained from a man in his fifties or sixties with COVID-19, enrolled during active disease.

In this sample, this clone turned up many times. The chain carries TRBV7-3 and TRBJ1-2, with a possible D match to TRBD1 (5 bases). Between the trimmed V and J ends, which lost 0 bases and 6 bases, there was a span of 14 bases. The length of the CDR3 is 15 residues. Looked up from germline, CDR1 is SGHTA and CDR2 is FQGTGA. This CDR3 is CASSLTGAKWDGYTF. The CDR3 nucleotides are TGTGCCAGCAGCTTAACTGGGGCGAAGTGGGATGGCTACACCTTC.

The chain carries TRBV18 and TRBJ1-6; the D gene is possibly TRBD1 (5 bases). The CDR3 consists of 16 residues. Germline V gene lookup returns CDR1 KGHSH and CDR2 LQKENI. Trimming took 3 bases from V and 5 from J, leaving 14 bases between them. The CDR3 loop reads CASSPDQGGNNSPLHF. The DNA for the CDR3 is TGTGCCAGCTCACCGGATCAGGGTGGGAATAATTCACCCCTCCACTTT.

The chain recombines TRBV28 with TRBJ1-1, with D maybe TRBD1 (6 bases). This CDR3 has 14 amino acids. Trimming removed 5 bases from V and 1 base from J, with 11 bases in between. CDR1 is MDHEN, CDR2 SYDVKM, per germline. Written as DNA, the CDR3 is TGTGCCAGCAGTATACAGGGAGCGAACACTGAAGCTTTCTTT. This encodes CASSIQGANTEAFF.

V is TRBV9 and J is TRBJ2-1; TRBD2 matches 9 bases. V was pared by 1 base and J by 7 bases, with 12 bases of the junction left unmatched. The CDR3 sequence is 17 residues long. Germline values: CDR1 SGDLS, CDR2 YYNGEE. The CDR3 sequence is CASSVLVAGGPGNEQFF. Written as DNA, the CDR3 is TGTGCCAGCAGCGTACTGGTGGCGGGAGGGCCAGGGAATGAGCAGTTCTTC. Using reference TRBV9 and TRBJ2-1 for the parts outside the CDR3, the full variable domain is DSGVTQTPKHLITATGQRVTLRCSPRSGDLSVYWYQQSLDQGLQFLIQYYNGEERAKGNILERFSAQQFPDLHSELNLSSLELGDSALYFCASSVLVAGGPGNEQFFGPGTRLTVL.

The chain recombines TRBV19 with TRBJ2-7, with 10 bases identical to TRBD1. This CDR3 has 15 residues. V gave up 5 bases and J gave up 3 bases; unmatched junction bases: 7. In germline, CDR1 is LNHDA, CDR2 SQIVND (reference sequence). CDR3 DNA sequence: TGTGCCAGTAGTCAAGGACAGGGGGGATACTACGAGCAGTACTTC. This sequence encodes CASSQGQGGYYEQYF.

The chain couples TRBV28 to TRBJ2-1, with TRBD2 matching 10 bases. Germline V gives CDR1 MDHEN, CDR2 SYDVKM. Germline trimming cut 5 bases from V and 8 bases from J; bases unmatched to any gene: 9. The CDR3 loop spans 15 amino acids. This CDR3 reads CASSILLAGAYEQFF. The CDR3 nucleotides are TGTGCCAGCAGTATCCTCCTAGCGGGAGCATATGAGCAGTTCTTC.

The gene calls are TRBV5-5 and TRBJ2-3; D is unclear. The V gene lost 3 bases and the J gene lost 2 bases, with 16 bases spanning the gap. Germline lookup yields CDR1 SGHKS and CDR2 YYEKEE (reference sequence). This CDR3 comprises 16 residues. CDR3 residues: CASSSYEEGNTDTQYF. CDR3 DNA sequence: TGTGCCAGCAGCTCGTACGAGGAAGGTAACACAGATACGCAGTATTTT.

The rearrangement links TRBV4-1 to TRBJ2-2; 8 positions match TRBD2. The CDR3 spans 14 residues. CDR1 is MGHRA and CDR2 is YSYEKL in the germline V gene. Trimming removed 4 bases from V and 5 bases from J; junction bases left unmatched: 3. The CDR3 loop is CASSLGGGTGELFF. Here the CDR3 DNA reads TGCGCCAGCAGCCTCGGGGGGGGGACCGGGGAGCTGTTTTTT.

The chain uses TRBV5-1 and TRBJ2-5, with a tentative D call TRBD1 (6 bases). The CDR3 consists of 13 residues. With 3 bases removed from V and 3 bases from J, the gap between germline ends came to 9 bases. Germline values: CDR1 SGHRS, CDR2 YFSETQ. The CDR3 reads CASSYHREETQYF. In DNA, the CDR3 is TGCGCCAGCAGCTATCACAGGGAAGAGACCCAGTACTTC.

This clone was observed a few times. The chain carries TRBV27 and TRBJ2-7, with D possibly TRBD2 on 5 matching bases. This CDR3 is 11 amino acids long. Trimming stripped 7 bases from V and 6 bases from J, with 10 bases between. CDR1 and CDR2 from the germline V gene are MNHEY and SMNVEV (reference sequence). CDR3 DNA sequence: TGTGCCAGCAAGGGAGTAGGCGAGCAGTACTTC. This translates into CASKGVGEQYF.

V usage is TRBV6-5 and J usage is TRBJ1-2, with TRBD1 matching 10 bases. Germline CDR1 is MNHEY and CDR2 is SVGAGI. The CDR3 loop spans 13 amino acids. Trimming at V came to 10 bases and at J to 7 bases, leaving 9 bases not matched to a gene. The CDR3 loop reads CATGDRGSPGYTF. CDR3 nucleotide sequence: TGTGCCACCGGGGACAGGGGTTCTCCTGGCTACACCTTC.

This clone was found a few times. This chain connects TRBV5-1 to TRBJ2-7; D not certain. There are 14 residues in the CDR3. Germline V gene lookup returns CDR1 SGHRS and CDR2 YFSETQ. Trimming took off 4 bases at V and 0 bases at J, with 11 bases between the two ends. Here the CDR3 DNA reads TGCGCCAGCAGCATTAGTGCGTACTCCTACGAGCAGTACTTC. It translates to CASSISAYSYEQYF.

The V and J genes are TRBV5-1 and TRBJ1-2; D uncertain. V dropped 0 bases and J dropped 4 bases, with 10 bases sitting between them. Germline V CDR1 and CDR2: SGHRS, YFSETQ. The CDR3 is 14 residues long. The CDR3 region is CASSLEHGGYGYTF. CDR3 nucleotide sequence: TGCGCCAGCAGCTTGGAACACGGCGGCTATGGCTACACCTTC.

CDR3 in amino acids: CAWSWGGEQYF. The CDR3 bases are TGTGCCTGGAGTTGGGGGGGCGAGCAGTACTTC. The rearrangement joins TRBV30 to TRBJ2-7, with 7 bases matching TRBD2. Per the germline V gene, CDR1 is GTSNPN and CDR2 is SVGIG (reference sequence). V shed 2 bases, J shed 6 bases, and the junction held 1 base outside the gene matches. This CDR3 comprises 11 residues. Full variable domain (outside the CDR3, taken from reference TRBV30 and TRBJ2-7): SQTIHQWPATLVQPVGSPLSLECTVEGTSNPNLYWYRQAAGRGLQLLFYSVGIGQISSEVPQNLSASRPQDRQFILSSKKLLLSDSGFYLCAWSWGGEQYFGPGTRLTVT.

This clone was found a few times. V gene TRBV4-1 combines with J gene TRBJ1-2; TRBD1 might be the D (6 bases). V was cut by 0 bases and J by 2 bases, with 25 bases left in between. The CDR3 has 20 amino acids. Looked up from germline, CDR1 is MGHRA and CDR2 is YSYEKL. The CDR3 sequence: CASSQDPFRGSRPFNYGYTF. The DNA of the CDR3 is TGCGCCAGCAGCCAAGATCCCTTCAGGGGCAGCCGCCCATTCAACTATGGCTACACCTTC.

The chain employs TRBV12-3 or TRBV12-4 and TRBJ1-1, with D unclear. The CDR3 has 13 residues. The V end lost 8 bases, the J end lost 4 bases, and 14 bases lay between the germline ends. CDR3 nucleotide sequence: TGTGCCAGCTACAAGGAGCCCCGCACTGAAGCTTTCTTT. Protein: CASYKEPRTEAFF.

The rearrangement links TRBV10-3 to TRBJ2-2; D is perhaps TRBD1 (6 bases). Trimming left V 6 bases short and J 7 bases short, with 18 bases between. The CDR3 totals 15 residues. CDR1 is ENHRY and CDR2 is SYGVKD in the germline V gene. CDR3 in DNA: TGTGCCATCAGAGGCACAGGGTACGAGAGCGGGGAGCTGTTTTTT. Translating it yields CAIRGTGYESGELFF.

The genes are TRBV28 and TRBJ1-1; 7 nucleotides match TRBD1. This CDR3 spans 12 amino acids. CDR1 is MDHEN, CDR2 SYDVKM, per germline. Losses at the gene ends were 7 bases for V and 10 bases for J; bases not matched to a gene: 9. The CDR3 DNA follows: TGTGCCAGCATTAAAGGGGGCAGGGCAGCTTTCTTT. It codes for CASIKGGRAAFF. Based on the CDR3 plus reference TRBV28 and TRBJ1-1, the full variable domain is DVKVTQSSRYLVKRTGEKVFLECVQDMDHENMFWYRQDPGLGLRLIYFSYDVKMKEKGDIPEGYSVSREKKERFSLILESASTNQTSMYLCASIKGGRAAFFGQGTRLTVV.

The chain joins TRBV6-2 or TRBV6-3 to TRBJ2-1, with 11 bases identical to TRBD2. Germline V gene sequence: CDR1 MNHEY, CDR2 SVGEGT. V was clipped by 6 bases and J by 4 bases; unmatched bases: 17. The CDR3 loop spans 19 amino acids. The CDR3 nucleotides are TGTGCCAGCAGCCTGCCGGGACTAGCGGTCCCTGCGGGGTACAATGAGCAGTTCTTC. Its protein product is CASSLPGLAVPAGYNEQFF.

The chain employs TRBV7-3 and TRBJ2-4; D is perhaps TRBD1 (5 bases). CDR1 SGHTA and CDR2 FQGTGA come from the germline V gene. The V end was cut by 2 bases, the J end by 8 bases, with 10 bases between. CDR3 length: 13 residues. The CDR3 loop is CASSLYLGDIQYF. For the CDR3, the DNA is TGTGCCAGCAGCTTATATCTAGGGGACATTCAGTACTTC.

The chain carries TRBV28 and TRBJ2-7, with a tentative D call TRBD2 (6 bases). This CDR3 is 14 amino acids long. The V end was cut by 2 bases, the J end by 2 bases, with 10 bases between. Germline-derived CDR1 and CDR2 are MDHEN and SYDVKM. The CDR3 nucleotides read TGTGCCAGCAGTTTAGCGGGGACTGCCTACGAGCAGTACTTC. Its protein product is CASSLAGTAYEQYF.

This chain links TRBV12-3 or TRBV12-4 with TRBJ2-3; TRBD1 matches 7 bases. The CDR3 runs 12 residues. V lost 3 bases and J lost 12; bases outside the gene matches: 6. CDR3 in DNA: TGTGCCAGCAGTTTCTCCGGGACAGATCAGTATTTT. Its translation: CASSFSGTDQYF.

This clone was seen a single time. The CDR3 DNA sequence: TGTGCTAGTGGTTTGGTGTTGGGCTCCCCGGCTCAGTACTTC. This encodes CASGLVLGSPAQYF. J is TRBJ2-7 and V is TRBV12-5; no clear D. Trimming pared 0 bases from V and 10 bases from J, leaving 16 bases between. This CDR3 is built from 14 residues. Germline CDR1 and CDR2: LGHNT and FRNRAP. Filled out from reference TRBV12-5 and TRBJ2-7, the complete variable domain reads DARVTQTPRHKVTEMGQEVTMRCQPILGHNTVFWYRQTMMQGLELLAYFRNRAPLDDSGMPKDRFSAEMPDATLATLKIQPSEPRDSAVYFCASGLVLGSPAQYFGPGTRLTVT.

The J gene is TRBJ2-2, the V gene TRBV2; a weak D match, TRBD1 (5 bases). Germline-derived CDR1 and CDR2 are SNHLY and FYNNEI. There are 12 residues in the CDR3. V dropped 2 bases and J dropped 7 bases, with 5 bases sitting between them. This chain's CDR3 is CASSEQGGELFF. CDR3 DNA sequence: TGTGCCAGCAGTGAACAGGGCGGGGAGCTGTTTTTT.

This chain links TRBV11-2 with TRBJ1-1, with 7 bases fitting TRBD1. The germline CDR1 and CDR2 sequences are SGHAT and FQNNGV. This CDR3 has 15 residues. The V and J ends lost 1 base and 0 bases, in that order; junction bases with no gene match: 2. In nucleotides, the CDR3 is TGTGCCAGCAGCTTAGGGGGACAGCTGAACACTGAAGCTTTCTTT. The encoded protein is CASSLGGQLNTEAFF. Looking up the rest from reference TRBV11-2 and TRBJ1-1 gives the full variable domain: EAGVAQSPRYKIIEKRQSVAFWCNPISGHATLYWYQQILGQGPKLLIQFQNNGVVDDSQLPKDRFSAERLKGVDSTLKIQPAKLEDSAVYLCASSLGGQLNTEAFFGQGTRLTVV.

This clone was recorded only once. The chain couples TRBV18 to TRBJ1-5, with 7 nucleotides matching TRBD1. From germline, CDR1 is KGHSH and CDR2 LQKENI. The V gene end was trimmed by 1 base and the J gene end by 12 bases; junction bases not matched to a gene: 3. This CDR3 comprises 12 residues. CDR3 sequence: CASSPRGTDQHF. Written as DNA, the CDR3 is TGTGCCAGCTCACCACGCGGGACAGACCAGCATTTT.

About this clone: The same CDR3 is also encoded by other DNA sequences in this sample. The rearrangement uses TRBV18 and TRBJ2-7; D not resolved. The CDR3 contains 13 residues. The germline gives CDR1 KGHSH, CDR2 LQKENI. Deletions cut 2 bases from V and 3 bases from J, with 8 bases between. The CDR3 DNA follows: TGTGCCAGCTCACCAGGGCAAAACTACGAGCAGTACTTC. Its protein is CASSPGQNYEQYF.

At least ten counts were recorded for this clone. The V gene is TRBV5-1, the J gene TRBJ2-5, with TRBD2 identical over 8 bases. The CDR3 totals 14 residues. With 4 bases clipped from V and 5 bases from J, the junction kept 7 bases outside the gene matches. Germline CDR1 and CDR2: SGHRS and YFSETQ. As DNA, the CDR3 is TGCGCCAGCAGCCCAGACCGGGGGGGCGAGACCCAGTACTTC. It is translated as CASSPDRGGETQYF. The variable domain in full, completed from reference TRBV5-1 and TRBJ2-5, reads KAGVTQTPRYLIKTRGQQVTLSCSPISGHRSVSWYQQTPGQGLQFLFEYFSETQRNKGNFPGRFSGRQFSNSRSEMNVSTLELGDSALYLCASSPDRGGETQYFGPGTRLLVL.

J is TRBJ2-2 and V is TRBV15, with TRBD2 identical over 8 bases. The CDR3 extends over 18 amino acids. With 2 bases clipped from V and 8 bases from J, the junction kept 16 bases outside the gene matches. Per germline, CDR1 LNHNV and CDR2 YYDKDF (reference sequence). CDR3 DNA: TGTGCCACCAGCAGAAAAAACGGAGCGGGAGCGGTTCTAGGGGAGCTGTTTTTT. Its protein is CATSRKNGAGAVLGELFF.